This TCR beta chain was identified during a study of blood T cell repertoires in COVID-19 (dated by TCRdb to the early 2020s). Notes on the research overall: Samples covering the acute and convalescent phases of COVID-19 were provided by collaborators in the United States, Italy and Spain. The samples were drawn from two sources: the first 160 participants of the ongoing ImmuneRACE study, and 1,254 subjects contributed by 6 global collaborators. Sample metadata almost always included a de-identified subject ID, COVID-19 status, age in years and sex. The repertoires were released in a freely available public database intended as a resource for research on the immune response to SARS-CoV-2. HLA class I and class II types, where available, came from metadata supplied by the sample provider rather than from assay-based typing. The prospective study material was composed of cDNA or gDNA derived from T cells, B-cell-depleted T cells, or PBMCs. The dataset comprised deeply sampled blood TCRbeta repertoires from subjects exposed to, actively infected with, or recovered from COVID-19. Findings and caveats that apply to the study as a whole: The amount of clinical and demographic metadata varied by source and participant and was provided uncurated.

In this sample, this clone turned up once. It lacks a known antigen. Base qualities are not recorded, but no much larger clone differs from it by a single base. Reading the germline V gene (reference sequence) gives CDR1 MNHNY and CDR2 SVGAGI. Including the terminal cysteine and phenylalanine, the CDR3 comprises 15 residues. Only the CDR3 DNA is retained, 45 bases long and in frame from the first base. Trimming accounts for 6 bases at V and 5 bases at J, while the number of junction bases matched to no gene is 7. One collaborating source in Seattle enrolled patients while the patients were actively infected and followed the patients over time throughout the course of disease. The collaborating institutions used their own protocols to collect whole blood in K2EDTA tubes. For TCRbeta analysis, collaborator samples were shipped as frozen whole blood, as isolated PBMCs, or as DNA extracted from either sample type.

The immunoSEQ Assay, a bias-controlled multiplex PCR, was used to amplify TCRbeta CDR3 regions from genomic DNA. In the original analysis: Within the assay, amplification of reference gene primers was used to estimate how many nucleated cells each sample contained. To quantify the absolute abundance of each unique TCRbeta CDR3 rearrangement, sequence reads were collapsed and filtered. Productive Simpson clonality was computed per sample as the square root of Simpson's diversity index over productive rearrangements. In its TCRdb copy, this immuneACCESS table keeps in-frame sequences only and misses some clones. Where compared with another copy, unresolved V genes explain less than half of these, and the others have no known cause. V and J calls and clone size are given by that table; D and trimming were obtained from the DNA. Present in this sample are a few hundred thousand clones, approximately 90% of which were seen just once. About 0.91% of the sample lies in the top ten.

The sequencing input was peripheral blood. Recombination linked TRBV6-6 to TRBJ2-1; 10 nucleotides in the junction match TRBD1. The TCR originated in a man aged 18 to 30 with COVID-19, enrolled during active disease. The nucleotide sequence reads TGTGCCAGCAGCGAACCTGACAGGGGGCACAATGAGCAGTTCTTC. It encodes CASSEPDRGHNEQFF.